This T cell receptor (beta chain) was recovered during a study of cytomegalovirus exposure and HLA in healthy donors. The study's findings and limits: Per a prior analysis, the majority of TCR beta V segments were productive roughly 87% or roughly 30% of the time.

PCR was performed using 60 Vbeta and 13 Jbeta primers. TCRdb keeps only in-frame clones here, not all; method: immunoSEQ multiplex PCR. In the table there are some 160,000 clones, 77% of which are singletons. The CDR3 length is 12 residues. The V end was cut by 7 bases, the J end by 0 bases, with 6 bases between. Germline CDR1 and CDR2: MDHEN and SYDVKM. The sample holds a few counts of this clone. Its matching antigen is unknown. The receptor was isolated from a young woman in good health and CMV-seronegative. The chain recombines TRBV28 with TRBJ1-2; D gene unclear. Sequencing was carried out using PBMCs. The CDR3 DNA follows: TGTGCCAGCACGGCGGCTAACTATGGCTACACCTTC. Translating gives CASTAANYGYTF.